This T cell receptor (beta chain) was obtained from a study of cytomegalovirus exposure and HLA in healthy donors. The study, taken as a whole, reports: Cytomegalovirus status was reportedly diagnosed by the classifier with high sensitivity and specificity. With later analysis, a missense DCLRE1C variant became linked to TCR beta V- and J-gene trimming. Per a prior analysis, the majority of TCR beta V segments were productive roughly 90% or roughly 30% of the time.

This clone was seen a few times. Its specificity is unknown. PCR primers comprised 60 Vbeta and 13 Jbeta primers. The assay was immunoSEQ multiplex PCR, and TCRdb's table has in-frame clones only and misses some. The sample contains about 160,000 clones, about 71% of which appear only once. The V gene's germline CDR1 is SGHRS and CDR2 YFSETQ. The CDR3 has 14 residues. After removal of 6 bases from V and 7 bases from J, the junction contained 3 bases not matched to a gene. The sequence was obtained from a woman aged 25 to 39 in good health and CMV-seronegative. The sequenced material came from PBMCs. The chain links TRBV5-1 to TRBJ2-1; the match to TRBD2 covers 14 bases. CDR3 in DNA: TGCGCCAGCATGGGACTAGCGGGAGTTAATGAGCAGTTCTTC. Amino acid sequence: CASMGLAGVNEQFF.